These 3 T cell receptor beta chains were sequenced from one sample in a study of T cell responses to AZD1222 COVID-19 vaccine (dated by TCRdb to the early 2020s). Receptor amplification or capture employed the immunoSEQ multiplex PCR assay. What TCRdb holds here is the immuneACCESS table cut down to in-frame rearrangements. Part of the clones is not present; checked against another copy, under half of the missing clones reflect an unresolved V gene, and the others are unexplained. The sample table shows around 99,000 clones, and around 90% are seen once. The ten largest account for approximately 4% of the sample. This sample's time point label indicates: baseline before first vaccination. The sequences come from peripheral blood, collected on day 0 of AZD1222 vaccination. These receptors were collected from an adult in good health.

The gene calls are TRBV5-4 and TRBJ1-3; no firm D call. Germline CDR1 and CDR2: SGHNT and YYREEE (reference sequence). The CDR3 is 14 residues long. Trimming removed 4 bases at V and 1 base at J, with 9 bases between. DNA of the CDR3: TGTGCCAGCAGCGCACGCGGGTCTGGAAACACCATATATTTT. Translation: CASSARGSGNTIYF.

The V call is TRBV20-1, the J call TRBJ2-7; TRBD2 aligns across 9 bases. Germline CDR1 reads DFQATT; CDR2 reads SNEGSKA (reference sequence). Trimming at V came to 3 bases and at J to 3 bases, leaving 6 bases not matched to a gene. The CDR3 has 14 residues. Written as DNA, the CDR3 is TGCAGTGCTAGTGGGGCGGGAGGGGTCTACGAGCAGTACTTC. Encoded protein: CSASGAGGVYEQYF.

The J gene is TRBJ2-7, the V gene TRBV4-3; 10 nucleotides align to TRBD1. The CDR3 is 15 amino acids. Germline values: CDR1 LGHNA, CDR2 YSLEER. J was trimmed by 4 bases and V by 1 base; bases with no gene match: 4. The CDR3 loop reads CASSQAGTGAYEQYF. In DNA form, the CDR3 reads TGCGCCAGCAGCCAAGCCGGGACAGGGGCTTACGAGCAGTACTTC.